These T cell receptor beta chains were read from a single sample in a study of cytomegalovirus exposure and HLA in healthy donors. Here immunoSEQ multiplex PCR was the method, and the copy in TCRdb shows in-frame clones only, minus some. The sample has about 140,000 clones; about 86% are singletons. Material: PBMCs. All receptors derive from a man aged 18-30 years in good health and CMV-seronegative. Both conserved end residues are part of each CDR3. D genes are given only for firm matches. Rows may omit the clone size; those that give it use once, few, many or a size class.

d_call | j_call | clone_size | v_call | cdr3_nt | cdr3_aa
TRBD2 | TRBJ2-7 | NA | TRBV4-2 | TGTGCCAGCAGCCACGACTGGACTAGCATATACGAGCAGTACTTC | CASSHDWTSIYEQYF
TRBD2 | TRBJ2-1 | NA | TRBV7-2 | TGTGCCAGCAGCTTAGCGTCTCTGGCGGGAGGTCACAATGAGCAGTTCTTC | CASSLASLAGGHNEQFF
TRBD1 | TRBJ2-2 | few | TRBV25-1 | TGTGCCAGCAGTGCCGGGACAGGGTCTCCCGGGGAGCTGTTTTTT | CASSAGTGSPGELFF
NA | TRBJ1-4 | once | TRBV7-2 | TGTGCCAGCAGCTTATCAGAAATTAATGAAAAACTGTTTTTT | CASSLSEINEKLFF
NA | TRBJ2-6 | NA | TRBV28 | TGTGCCAGCAGCCTCCCCCCCCCAGCAGGTGGGGCCAACGTCCTGACTTTC | CASSLPPPAGGANVLTF
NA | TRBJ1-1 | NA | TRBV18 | TGTGCCAGCTCACCAGAAGGGGCCACTGAAGCTTTCTTT | CASSPEGATEAFF
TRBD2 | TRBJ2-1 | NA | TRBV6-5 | TGTGCCAGCAGTTACCTGACTAGCGTGAATGAGCAGTTCTTC | CASSYLTSVNEQFF
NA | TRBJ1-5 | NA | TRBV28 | TGTGCCAGCAGTTTGTGGACAGCTGCCGGGCAGCCCCAGCATTTT | CASSLWTAAGQPQHF
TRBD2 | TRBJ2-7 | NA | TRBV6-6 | TGTGCCAGCAGTTACAGGGAGGGAGCCTACGAGCAGTACTTC | CASSYREGAYEQYF
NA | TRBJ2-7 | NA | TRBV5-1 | TGCGCCAGCAGCTCAGGGGACGAGCAGTACTTC | CASSSGDEQYF
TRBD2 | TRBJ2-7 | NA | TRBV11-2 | TGTGCCAGCAGGCCTACTGCGTCAGCGGGAGGCTCCTACTACGAGCAGTACTTC | CASRPTASAGGSYYEQYF
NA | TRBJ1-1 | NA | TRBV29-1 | TGCAGCGTTGAACGGCCAGACAGAGCCACTGAAGCTTTCTTT | CSVERPDRATEAFF
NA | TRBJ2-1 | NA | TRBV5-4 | TGTGCCAGCAGCCTTGGGGGGGCGAGCTCCTACAATGAGCAGTTCTTC | CASSLGGASSYNEQFF
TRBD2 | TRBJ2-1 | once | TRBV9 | TGTGCCAGCAGCGTAGGGAGCGGGAGGGCCACTATCTCCTACAATGAGCAGTTCTTC | CASSVGSGRATISYNEQFF
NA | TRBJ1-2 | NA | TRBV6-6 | TGTGCCAGCAGTTACGGTCTGGAGGGCTACACCTTC | CASSYGLEGYTF
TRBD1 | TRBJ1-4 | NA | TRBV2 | TGTGCCAGCAGTACAACCCCGGGACAGCTTAATGAAAAACTGTTTTTT | CASSTTPGQLNEKLFF
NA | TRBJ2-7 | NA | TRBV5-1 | TGCGCCAGCAGCCTGACAGCAGGGTCGTACGAGCAGTACTTC | CASSLTAGSYEQYF
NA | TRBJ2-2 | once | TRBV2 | TGTGCCAGCACCCCCGGACAGCTCACCGGGGAGCTGTTTTTT | CASTPGQLTGELFF
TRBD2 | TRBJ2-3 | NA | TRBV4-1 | TGCGCCAGCAGCCAGAAACTAGCGGGGAGGACAGATACGCAGTATTTT | CASSQKLAGRTDTQYF
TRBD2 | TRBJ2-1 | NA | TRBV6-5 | TGTGCCAGCAGTGTAAGGGGCGGGAGCGGACATGAGCAGTTCTTC | CASSVRGGSGHEQFF
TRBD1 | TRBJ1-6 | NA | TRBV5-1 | TGCGCCAGCAGCTACGGGACAGGGGGCTCCTATAATTCACCCCTCCACTTT | CASSYGTGGSYNSPLHF
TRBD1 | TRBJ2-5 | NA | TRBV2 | TGTGCCAGCAGGGCGACAGGGGGCGAGACCCAGTACTTC | CASRATGGETQYF